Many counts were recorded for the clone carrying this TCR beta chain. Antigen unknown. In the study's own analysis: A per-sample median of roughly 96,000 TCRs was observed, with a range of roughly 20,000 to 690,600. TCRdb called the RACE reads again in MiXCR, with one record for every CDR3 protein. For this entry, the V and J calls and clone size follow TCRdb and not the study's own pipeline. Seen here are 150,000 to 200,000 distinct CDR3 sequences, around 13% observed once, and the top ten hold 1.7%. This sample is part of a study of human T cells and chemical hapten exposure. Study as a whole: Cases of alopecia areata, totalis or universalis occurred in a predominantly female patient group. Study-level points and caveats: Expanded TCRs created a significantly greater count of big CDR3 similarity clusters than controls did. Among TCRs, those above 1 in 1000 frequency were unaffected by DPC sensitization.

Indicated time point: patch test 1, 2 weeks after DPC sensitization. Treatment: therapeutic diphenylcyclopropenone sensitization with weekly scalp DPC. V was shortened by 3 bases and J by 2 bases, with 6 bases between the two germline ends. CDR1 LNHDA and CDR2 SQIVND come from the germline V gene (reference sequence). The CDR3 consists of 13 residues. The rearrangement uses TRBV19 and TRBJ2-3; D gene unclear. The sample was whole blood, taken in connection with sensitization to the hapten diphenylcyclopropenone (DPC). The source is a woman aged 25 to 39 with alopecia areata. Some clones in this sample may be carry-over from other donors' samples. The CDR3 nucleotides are TGTGCCAGTAGTATGGCTATCACAGATACGCAGTATTTT. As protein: CASSMAITDTQYF. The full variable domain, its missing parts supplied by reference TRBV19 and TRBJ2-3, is DGGITQSPKYLFRKEGQNVTLSCEQNLNHDAMYWYRQDPGQGLRLIYYSQIVNDFQKGDIAEGYSVSREKKESFPLTVTSAQKNPTAFYLCASSMAITDTQYFGPGTRLTVL.